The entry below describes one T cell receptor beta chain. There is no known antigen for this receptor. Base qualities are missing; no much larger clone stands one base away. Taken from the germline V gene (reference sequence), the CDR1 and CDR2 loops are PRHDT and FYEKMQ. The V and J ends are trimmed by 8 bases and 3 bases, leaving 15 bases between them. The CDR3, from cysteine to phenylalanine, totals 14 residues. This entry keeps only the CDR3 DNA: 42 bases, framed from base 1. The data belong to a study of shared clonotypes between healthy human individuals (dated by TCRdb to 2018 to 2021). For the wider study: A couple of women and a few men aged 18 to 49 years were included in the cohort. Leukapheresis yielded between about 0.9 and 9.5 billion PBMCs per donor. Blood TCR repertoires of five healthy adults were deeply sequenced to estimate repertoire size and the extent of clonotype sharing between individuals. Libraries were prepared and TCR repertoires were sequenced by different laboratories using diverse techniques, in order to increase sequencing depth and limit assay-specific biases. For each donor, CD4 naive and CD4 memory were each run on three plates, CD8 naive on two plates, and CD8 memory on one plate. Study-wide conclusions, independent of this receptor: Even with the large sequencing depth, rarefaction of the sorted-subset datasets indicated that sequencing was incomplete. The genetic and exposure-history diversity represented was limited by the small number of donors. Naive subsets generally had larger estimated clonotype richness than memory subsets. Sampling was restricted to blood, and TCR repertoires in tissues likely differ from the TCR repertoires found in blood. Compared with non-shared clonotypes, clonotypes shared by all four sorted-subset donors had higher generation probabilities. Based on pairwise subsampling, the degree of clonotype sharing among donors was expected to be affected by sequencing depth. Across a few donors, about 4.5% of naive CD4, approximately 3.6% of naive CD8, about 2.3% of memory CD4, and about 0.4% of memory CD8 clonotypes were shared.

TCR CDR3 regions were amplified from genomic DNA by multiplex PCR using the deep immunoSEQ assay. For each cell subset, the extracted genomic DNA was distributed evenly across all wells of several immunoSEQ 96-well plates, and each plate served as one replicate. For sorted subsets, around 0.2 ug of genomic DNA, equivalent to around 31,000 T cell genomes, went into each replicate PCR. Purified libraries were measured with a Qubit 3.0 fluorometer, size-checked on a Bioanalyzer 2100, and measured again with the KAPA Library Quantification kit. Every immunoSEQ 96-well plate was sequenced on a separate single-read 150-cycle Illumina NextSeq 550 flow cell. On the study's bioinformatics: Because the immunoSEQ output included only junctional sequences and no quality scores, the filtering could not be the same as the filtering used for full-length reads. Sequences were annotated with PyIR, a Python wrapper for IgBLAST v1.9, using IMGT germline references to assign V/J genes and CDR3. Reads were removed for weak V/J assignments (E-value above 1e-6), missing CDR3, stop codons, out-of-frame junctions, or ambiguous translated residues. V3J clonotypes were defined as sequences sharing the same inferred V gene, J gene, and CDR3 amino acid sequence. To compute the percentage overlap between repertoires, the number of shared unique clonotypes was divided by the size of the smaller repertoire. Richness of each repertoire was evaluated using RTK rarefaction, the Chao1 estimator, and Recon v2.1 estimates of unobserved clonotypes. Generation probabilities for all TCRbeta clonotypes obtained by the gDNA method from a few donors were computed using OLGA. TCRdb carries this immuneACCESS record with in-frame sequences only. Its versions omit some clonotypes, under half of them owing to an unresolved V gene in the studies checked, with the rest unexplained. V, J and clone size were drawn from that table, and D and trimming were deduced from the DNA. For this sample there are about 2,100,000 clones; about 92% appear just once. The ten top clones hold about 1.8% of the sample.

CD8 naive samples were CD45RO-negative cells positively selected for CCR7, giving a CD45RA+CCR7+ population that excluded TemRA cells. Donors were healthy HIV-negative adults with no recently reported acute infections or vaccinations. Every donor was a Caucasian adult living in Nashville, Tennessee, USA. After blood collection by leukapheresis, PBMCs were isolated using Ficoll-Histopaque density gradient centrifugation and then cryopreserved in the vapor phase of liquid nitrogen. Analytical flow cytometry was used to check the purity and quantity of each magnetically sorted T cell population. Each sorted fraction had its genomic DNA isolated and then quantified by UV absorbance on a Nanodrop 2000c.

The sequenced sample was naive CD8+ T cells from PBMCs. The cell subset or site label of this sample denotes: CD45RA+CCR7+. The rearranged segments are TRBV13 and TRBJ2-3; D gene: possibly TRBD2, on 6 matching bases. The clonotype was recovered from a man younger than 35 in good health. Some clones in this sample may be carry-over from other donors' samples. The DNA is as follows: TGTGCCAGCTCGGGGGATCGTTGGACAGATACGCAGTATTTT. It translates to CASSGDRWTDTQYF.